This T cell receptor beta chain was recorded in a study of shared clonotypes between healthy human individuals. General observations from the study: In contrast to clonotypes shared by all four donors, non-shared clonotypes had lower generation probabilities.

Germline CDR1 is SGHKS and CDR2 is YYEKEE (reference sequence). This CDR3 is built from 17 residues. Between the trimmed V and J ends, which lost 4 bases and 0 bases, there was a span of 17 bases. Regarding this clone: Its antigen is still unknown.

Naive CD8 cells, CD45RO-negative and positively selected for CCR7, excluded terminally differentiated effector memory CD45RA+ cells. Clones were read by immunoSEQ multiplex PCR, and TCRdb kept only the in-frame ones, dropping some. The repertoire includes about 680,000 clones, approximately 90% of them detected once, and nearly 25% sits in the top ten. The rearrangement uses TRBV5-5 and TRBJ2-1; D gene unclear. Sequenced sample: naive CD8+ T cells sorted from blood. This sequence was found in a man aged 30 to 39 in good health. CDR3 in amino acids: CASSVLERPYSYNEQFF. In nucleotides, the CDR3 is TGTGCCAGCAGCGTCCTTGAGCGACCATACTCCTACAATGAGCAGTTCTTC.